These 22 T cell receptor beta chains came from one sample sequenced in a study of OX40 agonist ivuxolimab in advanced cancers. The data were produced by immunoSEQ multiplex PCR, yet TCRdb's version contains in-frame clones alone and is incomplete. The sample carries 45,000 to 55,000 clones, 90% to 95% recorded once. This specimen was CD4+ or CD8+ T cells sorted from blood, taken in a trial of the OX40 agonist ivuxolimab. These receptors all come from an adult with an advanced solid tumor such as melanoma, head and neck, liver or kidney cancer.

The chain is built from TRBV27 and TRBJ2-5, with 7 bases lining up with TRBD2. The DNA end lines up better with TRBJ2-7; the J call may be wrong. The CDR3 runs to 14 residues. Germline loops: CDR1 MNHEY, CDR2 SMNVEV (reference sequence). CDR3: CASSPGGGTYEQYF. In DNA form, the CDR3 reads TGTGCCAGCAGCCCGGGGGGAGGGACCTACGAGCAGTACTTC.

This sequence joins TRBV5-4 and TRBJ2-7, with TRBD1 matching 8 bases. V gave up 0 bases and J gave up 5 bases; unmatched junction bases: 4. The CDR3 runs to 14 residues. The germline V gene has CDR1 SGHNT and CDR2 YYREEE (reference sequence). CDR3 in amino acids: CASSLDRGKNEQYF. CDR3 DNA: TGTGCCAGCAGCTTGGACAGGGGGAAGAACGAGCAGTACTTC.

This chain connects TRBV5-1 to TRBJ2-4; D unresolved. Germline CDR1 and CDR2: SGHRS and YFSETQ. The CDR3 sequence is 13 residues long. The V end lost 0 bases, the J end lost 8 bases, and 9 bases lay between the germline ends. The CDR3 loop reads CASSLVVRDIQYF. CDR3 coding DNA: TGCGCCAGCAGCTTGGTGGTTAGAGACATTCAGTACTTC. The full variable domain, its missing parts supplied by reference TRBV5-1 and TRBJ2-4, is KAGVTQTPRYLIKTRGQQVTLSCSPISGHRSVSWYQQTPGQGLQFLFEYFSETQRNKGNFPGRFSGRQFSNSRSEMNVSTLELGDSALYLCASSLVVRDIQYFGAGTRLSVL.

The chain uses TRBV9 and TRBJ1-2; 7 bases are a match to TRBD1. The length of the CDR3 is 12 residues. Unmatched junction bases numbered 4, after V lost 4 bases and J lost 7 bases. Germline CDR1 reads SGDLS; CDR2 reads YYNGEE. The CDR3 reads CASSFPGGGYTF. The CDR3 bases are TGTGCCAGCAGCTTCCCAGGGGGTGGCTACACCTTC. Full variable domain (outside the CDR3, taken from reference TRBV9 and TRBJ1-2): DSGVTQTPKHLITATGQRVTLRCSPRSGDLSVYWYQQSLDQGLQFLIQYYNGEERAKGNILERFSAQQFPDLHSELNLSSLELGDSALYFCASSFPGGGYTFGSGTRLTVV.

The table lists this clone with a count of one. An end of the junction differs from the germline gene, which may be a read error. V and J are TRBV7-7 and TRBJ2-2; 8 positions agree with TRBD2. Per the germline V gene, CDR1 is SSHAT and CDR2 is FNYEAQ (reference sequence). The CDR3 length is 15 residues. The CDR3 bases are TGTGCTAGCAGCCCAACTAGCGGAGTCACCGGGGAGCTGTTTTTT. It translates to CASSPTSGVTGELFF. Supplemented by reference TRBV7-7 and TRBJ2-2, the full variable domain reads GAGVSQSPRYKVTKRGQDVTLRCDPISSHATLYWYQQALGQGPEFLTYFNYEAQPDKSGLPSDRFSAERPEGSISTLTIQRTEQRDSAMYRCASSPTSGVTGELFFGEGSRLTVL.

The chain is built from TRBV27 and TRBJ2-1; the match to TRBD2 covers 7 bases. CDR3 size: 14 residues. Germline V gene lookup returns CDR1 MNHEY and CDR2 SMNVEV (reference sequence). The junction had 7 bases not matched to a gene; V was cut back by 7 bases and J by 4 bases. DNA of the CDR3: TGTGCCAGCACCCCTAGCGGTACTTACAATGAGCAGTTCTTC. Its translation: CASTPSGTYNEQFF.

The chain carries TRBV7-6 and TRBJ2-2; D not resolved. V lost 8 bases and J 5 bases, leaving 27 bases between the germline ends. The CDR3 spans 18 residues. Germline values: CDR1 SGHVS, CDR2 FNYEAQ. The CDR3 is CASDNHPRELLETGELFF. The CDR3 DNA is TGTGCCAGCGATAATCACCCCAGAGAGCTCTTAGAGACCGGGGAGCTGTTTTTT.

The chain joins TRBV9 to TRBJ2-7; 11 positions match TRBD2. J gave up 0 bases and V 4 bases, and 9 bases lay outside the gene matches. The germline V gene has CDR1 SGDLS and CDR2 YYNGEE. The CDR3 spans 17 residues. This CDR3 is CASSPGLAAPSSYEQYF. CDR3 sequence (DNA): TGTGCCAGCAGCCCGGGACTAGCGGCCCCAAGCTCCTACGAGCAGTACTTC. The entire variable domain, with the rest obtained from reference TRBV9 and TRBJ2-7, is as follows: DSGVTQTPKHLITATGQRVTLRCSPRSGDLSVYWYQQSLDQGLQFLIQYYNGEERAKGNILERFSAQQFPDLHSELNLSSLELGDSALYFCASSPGLAAPSSYEQYFGPGTRLTVT.

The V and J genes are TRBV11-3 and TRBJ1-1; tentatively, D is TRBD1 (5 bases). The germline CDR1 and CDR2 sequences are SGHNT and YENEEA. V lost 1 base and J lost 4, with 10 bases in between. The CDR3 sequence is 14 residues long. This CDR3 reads CASSLVGGGTEAFF. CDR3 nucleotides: TGTGCCAGCAGCTTAGTTGGGGGAGGCACTGAAGCTTTCTTT.

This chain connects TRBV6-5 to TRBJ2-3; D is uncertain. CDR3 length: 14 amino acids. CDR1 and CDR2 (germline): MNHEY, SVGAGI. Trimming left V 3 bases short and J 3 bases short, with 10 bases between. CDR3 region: CASSYKPGTDTQYF. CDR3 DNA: TGTGCCAGCAGTTATAAACCTGGGACAGATACGCAGTATTTT.

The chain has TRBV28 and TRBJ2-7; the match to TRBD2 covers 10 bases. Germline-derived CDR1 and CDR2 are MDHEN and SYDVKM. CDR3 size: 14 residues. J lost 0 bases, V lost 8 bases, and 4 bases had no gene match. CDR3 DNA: TGTGCCAGCCAGCCTAGCGGGAGCTCCTACGAGCAGTACTTC. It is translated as CASQPSGSSYEQYF.

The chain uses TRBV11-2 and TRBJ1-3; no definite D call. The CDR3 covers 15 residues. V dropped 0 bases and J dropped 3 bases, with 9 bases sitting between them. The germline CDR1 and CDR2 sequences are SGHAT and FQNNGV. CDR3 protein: CASSLEPGIGNTIYF. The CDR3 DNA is TGTGCCAGCAGCTTAGAGCCCGGGATTGGAAACACCATATATTTT.

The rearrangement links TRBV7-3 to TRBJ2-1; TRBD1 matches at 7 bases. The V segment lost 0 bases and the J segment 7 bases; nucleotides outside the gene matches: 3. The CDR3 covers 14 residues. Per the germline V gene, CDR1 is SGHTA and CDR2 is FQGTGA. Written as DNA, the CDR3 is TGTGCCAGCAGCTTAACGGACAGGACTAATGAGCAGTTCTTC. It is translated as CASSLTDRTNEQFF.

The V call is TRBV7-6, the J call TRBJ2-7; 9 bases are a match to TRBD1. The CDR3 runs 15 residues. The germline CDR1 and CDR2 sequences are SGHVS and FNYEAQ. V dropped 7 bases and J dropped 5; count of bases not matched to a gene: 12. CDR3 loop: CASTLRGQGGDEQYF. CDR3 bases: TGTGCCAGCACCCTTAGGGGACAGGGCGGCGACGAGCAGTACTTC. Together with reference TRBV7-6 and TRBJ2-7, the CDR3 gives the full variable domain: GAGVSQSPRYKVTKRGQDVALRCDPISGHVSLYWYRQALGQGPEFLTYFNYEAQQDKSGLPNDRFSAERPEGSISTLTIQRTEQRDSAMYRCASTLRGQGGDEQYFGPGTRLTVT.

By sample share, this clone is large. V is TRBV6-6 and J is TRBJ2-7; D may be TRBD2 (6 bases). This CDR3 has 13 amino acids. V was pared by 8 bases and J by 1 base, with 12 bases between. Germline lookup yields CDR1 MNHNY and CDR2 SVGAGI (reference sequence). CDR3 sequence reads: CASVADTSYEQYF. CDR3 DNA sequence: TGTGCCAGCGTAGCGGACACGTCCTACGAGCAGTACTTC.

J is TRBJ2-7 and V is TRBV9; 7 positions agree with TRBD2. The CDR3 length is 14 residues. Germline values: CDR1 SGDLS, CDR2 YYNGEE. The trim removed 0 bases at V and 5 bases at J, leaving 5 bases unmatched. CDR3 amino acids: CASSVGAGVHEQYF. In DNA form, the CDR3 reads TGTGCCAGCAGCGTAGGGGCGGGAGTCCACGAGCAGTACTTC.

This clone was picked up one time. CDR3 protein: CASSLPGTTQETQYF. DNA for the CDR3: TGTGCCAGCAGCTTACCCGGGACGACGCAAGAGACCCAGTACTTC. The chain carries TRBV7-6 and TRBJ2-5; D may be TRBD1 or TRBD2 (5 bases each). V was shortened by 2 bases and J by 2 bases, with 12 bases between the two germline ends. This CDR3 comprises 15 residues. Germline V gene sequence: CDR1 SGHVS, CDR2 FNYEAQ.

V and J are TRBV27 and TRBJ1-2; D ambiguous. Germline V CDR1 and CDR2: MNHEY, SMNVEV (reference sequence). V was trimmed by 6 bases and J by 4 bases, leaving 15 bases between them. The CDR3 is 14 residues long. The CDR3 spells CASSRRPQTYGYTF. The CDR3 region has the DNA TGTGCCAGCAGCCGACGCCCGCAGACCTATGGCTACACCTTC.

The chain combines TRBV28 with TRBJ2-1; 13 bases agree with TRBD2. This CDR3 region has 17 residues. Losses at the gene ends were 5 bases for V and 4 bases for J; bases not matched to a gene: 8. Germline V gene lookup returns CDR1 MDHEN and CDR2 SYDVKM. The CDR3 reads CASSGGLAGKEYNEQFF. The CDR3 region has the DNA TGTGCCAGCAGTGGGGGACTAGCGGGAAAAGAGTACAATGAGCAGTTCTTC. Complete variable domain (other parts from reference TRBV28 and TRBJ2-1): DVKVTQSSRYLVKRTGEKVFLECVQDMDHENMFWYRQDPGLGLRLIYFSYDVKMKEKGDIPEGYSVSREKKERFSLILESASTNQTSMYLCASSGGLAGKEYNEQFFGPGTRLTVL.

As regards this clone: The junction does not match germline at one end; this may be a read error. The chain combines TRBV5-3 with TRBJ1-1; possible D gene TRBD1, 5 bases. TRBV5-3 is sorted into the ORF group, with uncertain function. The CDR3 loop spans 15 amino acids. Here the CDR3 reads CASSFGNWGLTEAFF. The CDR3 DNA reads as TGTGCCAGCAGCTTTGGTAACTGGGGACTCACTGAAGCTTTCTTT.

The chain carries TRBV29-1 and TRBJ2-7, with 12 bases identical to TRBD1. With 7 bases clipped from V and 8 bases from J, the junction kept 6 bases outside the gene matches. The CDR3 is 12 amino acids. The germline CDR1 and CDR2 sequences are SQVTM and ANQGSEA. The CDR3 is CSAGTGGAQQYF. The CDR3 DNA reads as TGCAGCGCCGGGACAGGGGGCGCCCAGCAGTACTTC.

The CDR3 DNA reads TGTGCCAGCAAGGACGGGGGTCCCTACAATGAGCAGTTCTTC. This codes for CASKDGGPYNEQFF. This chain links TRBV28 with TRBJ2-1; the D gene is possibly TRBD2 (6 bases). The CDR3 runs to 14 residues. Deletions cut 7 bases from V and 2 bases from J, with 12 bases between. CDR1 and CDR2 (germline): MDHEN, SYDVKM.